This T cell receptor beta chain was captured in a study of T cell responses to AZD1222 COVID-19 vaccine. Study-wide results and caveats: At study baseline, merely several AZD1222 recipients were seropositive. When two AZD1222 doses had been given, Spike-specific TCR breadth and depth rose.

Points on this clone: Antigen specificity is unknown.

The data were produced by immunoSEQ multiplex PCR, yet TCRdb's version contains in-frame clones alone and is incomplete. This sample yields approximately 140,000 clones, of which about 90% are seen a single time; approximately 3.6% belongs to the top ten. Trimming stripped 5 bases from V and 2 bases from J, with 16 bases between. Germline V lookup: CDR1 SEHNR, CDR2 FQNEAQ (reference sequence). The CDR3 extends over 15 amino acids. Second-dose groups at about 4 or about 12 weeks were pooled. The clonotype was recovered from an adult who received the AZD1222 COVID-19 vaccine. Sequenced material: peripheral blood, taken 28 days after the second AZD1222 dose. This sequence joins TRBV7-9 and TRBJ2-7; D possibly corresponds to TRBD1 (5 bases). For the CDR3, the DNA is TGTGCCAGCAGCCCCGGTGGGTGGACAACCTACGAGCAGTACTTC. Amino acids: CASSPGGWTTYEQYF.